This T cell receptor (beta chain) appears in the sequencing data of a study of shared clonotypes between healthy human individuals. Study-level points and caveats: Some clonotypes were shared by all four sorted-subset donors, while others were not shared. The non-shared ones had lower generation probabilities than the shared ones. The study found 4.5% to 5% of naive CD4 clonotypes shared across several donors.

V lost 4 bases, J lost 4 bases, and 10 bases lay in between. The CDR3 sequence is 13 residues long. Germline V CDR1 and CDR2: SQVTM, ANQGSEA. The study ran the assay at deep level. TCRdb's table, derived via immunoSEQ multiplex PCR, lists solely in-frame clones and lacks some. The sample consists of fewer than 800,000 clones, about 90% of them appearing once. Concerning this clone itself: Its antigen is undetermined.

Selected positively for CCR7 and CD45RO-negative, naive CD8 cells excluded terminally differentiated effector memory CD45RA+ cells. Sequenced material: naive CD8+ T cells sorted from blood. The chain combines TRBV29-1 with TRBJ2-2; D is unclear. The receptor was derived from a man aged 25 to 40 in good health. CDR3: CSVGATTTGELFF. Here the CDR3 DNA reads TGCAGCGTTGGGGCGACAACCACCGGGGAGCTGTTTTTT.